The entry below describes one T cell receptor beta chain. Which antigen it targets is not known. Per-nucleotide qualities are absent, and no much larger clonotype sits a single base away. TCR beta CDR3 regions were sequenced from DNA using the immunoSEQ hsTCRbeta Kit. The study's processing was this. The ImmunoSEQ Analyzer was used to analyse the TCR sequencing data. T cell clonality was calculated on productive rearrangements as 1 minus Pielou's evenness. T cell diversity was measured with the inverse Simpson index on productive templates. T cell density was defined as TCR beta template counts normalized to usable DNA, with usable DNA estimated by amplifying and sequencing housekeeping genes. Two-sided Kruskal-Wallis tests were used to compare TCR metrics between histologic stages. Imported from immuneACCESS, the table was reduced by TCRdb to in-frame sequences with V and J called. These copies leave out some clones; in studies compared against another copy, an unresolved V gene accounts for under half, and the cause of the remainder is not known. For V, J and clone size, that table is used; D and trimming come from the DNA. The table for this sample lists around 5,700 clones; about 84% of them were counted only once. The biggest ten clones account for 7.6% of the sample.

The sample originates from a study of immune evolution from preneoplasia to lung adenocarcinoma (dated by TCRdb to 2020 to 2022). For the wider study: No AAH lesions showed HLA loss of heterozygosity, compared with 6% to 8.5% of AIS, 15% of MIA and around a third of ADC lesions. Immune contexture across lung adenocarcinoma precursors and invasive adenocarcinoma was profiled using immune gene expression, TCR sequencing and multiplex immunofluorescence. Resected precursor lesions (AAH, AIS, MIA) and invasive adenocarcinomas were each compared against paired morphologically normal lung tissue. Sample size was determined by specimen availability and not by a prior power calculation. The immune data were integrated with whole exome sequencing and methylation data obtained from the same cohort of nodules. In total, the cohort included 53 patients with pulmonary nodules, all of whom underwent surgical resection. The TCR sequencing data were obtained from 51 patients. It was reported in the study that 100 or so samples were used for TCR sequencing. Class I HLA alleles were inferred from exome data with POLYSOLVER, and allele-specific HLA loss was detected with LOHHLA. Summary of the overall study and its limitations: Normal lung had the highest top T cell clone frequencies, which appeared to decline progressively from AAH through AIS, MIA and invasive adenocarcinoma. Findings were based on association rather than direct causation; larger cohorts with long-term follow-up and longitudinal biopsies were deemed needed. Normal lung showed the highest clonality, whereas later-stage lesions appeared to have higher T cell density and diversity but lower clonality. T cell clonality was highest in KRAS-mutant nodules compared with EGFR-mutant or double wild-type lesions. Because every patient came from Japan and China, how well the results apply to Western populations was uncertain.

The patients had resection in Japan or China between about 2014 and 2018. Histologic diagnosis of each case was confirmed independently by two lung cancer pathologists on H&E slides. Macro-dissection after pathologic assessment enriched premalignant or tumor cells for nucleic acid extraction. The AllPrep DNA/RNA FFPE Kit was used to isolate DNA from FFPE tissue. Reading from cysteine to phenylalanine, the CDR3 counts 13 amino acids. Just CDR3 DNA is preserved here, 39 bases in frame from base 1. CDR1 and CDR2 (SNHLY, FYNNEI) derive from the germline V gene. Relative to germline, V is 6 bases shorter and J is 2 bases shorter, with 10 bases between their ends.

Rearrangement joined TRBV2 to TRBJ1-2; TRBD1 might be the D gene, on 6 matching bases. The receptor was isolated from an older donor with lung adenocarcinoma. The sequencing input was FFPE lung adenocarcinoma in situ tissue. Per the publication, the cell subset or site label means: preinvasive adenocarcinoma in situ (AIS). The CDR3 in this case is CASRRTENYGYTF. The DNA is TGTGCCAGCAGAAGGACAGAGAACTATGGCTACACCTTC.